This T cell receptor beta chain was retrieved from a study of OX40 agonist ivuxolimab in advanced cancers. As for the study in general: A partial response was reached by three patients: one with hepatocellular carcinoma and two with cutaneous melanoma.

Method: immunoSEQ multiplex PCR; TCRdb's copy keeps in-frame clones and lacks some. Here the sample spans fewer than 95,000 clones, approximately 92% being singletons. Whole-study findings and limits: More expanded clones were seen, on average, in CD8+ T cells than in CD4+. Not determined was the antigen specificity of the expanded peripheral T cells.

Comment on this clone: Antigen unknown.

Trimming cost V 2 bases and J 2 bases, with 11 bases left between them. The CDR3 loop spans 14 amino acids. The germline V gene encodes CDR1 SGDLS and CDR2 YYNGEE. Sequencing was performed on CD4+ or CD8+ T cells sorted from blood, taken in a trial of the OX40 agonist ivuxolimab. The TCR originated in an adult with an advanced solid tumor such as melanoma, head and neck, liver or kidney cancer. The genes are TRBV9 and TRBJ2-7, with D perhaps assigned TRBD1 or TRBD2 (6 bases each). The CDR3 sequence: CASSVRDIPYEQYF. CDR3 coding DNA: TGTGCCAGCAGCGTGCGGGACATCCCCTACGAGCAGTACTTC.